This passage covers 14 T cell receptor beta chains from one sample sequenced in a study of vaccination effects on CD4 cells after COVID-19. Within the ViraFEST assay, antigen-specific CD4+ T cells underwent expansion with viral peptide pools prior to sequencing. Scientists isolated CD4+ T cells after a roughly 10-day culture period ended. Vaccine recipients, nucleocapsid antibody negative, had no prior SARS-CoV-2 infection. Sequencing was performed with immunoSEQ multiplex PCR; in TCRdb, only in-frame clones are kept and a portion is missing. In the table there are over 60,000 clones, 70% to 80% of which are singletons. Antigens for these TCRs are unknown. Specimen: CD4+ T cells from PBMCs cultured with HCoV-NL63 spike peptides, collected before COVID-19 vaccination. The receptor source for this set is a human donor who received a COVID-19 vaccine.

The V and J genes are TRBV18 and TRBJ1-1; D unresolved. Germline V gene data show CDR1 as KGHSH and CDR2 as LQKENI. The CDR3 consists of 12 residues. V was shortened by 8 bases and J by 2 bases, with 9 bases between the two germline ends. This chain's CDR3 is CASGDQNTEAFF. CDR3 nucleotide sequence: TGTGCCAGCGGAGATCAAAACACTGAAGCTTTCTTT.

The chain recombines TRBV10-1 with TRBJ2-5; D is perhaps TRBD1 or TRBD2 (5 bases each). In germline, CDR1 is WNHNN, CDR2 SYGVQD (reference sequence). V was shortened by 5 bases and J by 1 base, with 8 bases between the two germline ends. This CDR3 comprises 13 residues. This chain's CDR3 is CASSSGTQETQYF. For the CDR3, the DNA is TGCGCCAGCAGTTCCGGGACCCAAGAGACCCAGTACTTC.

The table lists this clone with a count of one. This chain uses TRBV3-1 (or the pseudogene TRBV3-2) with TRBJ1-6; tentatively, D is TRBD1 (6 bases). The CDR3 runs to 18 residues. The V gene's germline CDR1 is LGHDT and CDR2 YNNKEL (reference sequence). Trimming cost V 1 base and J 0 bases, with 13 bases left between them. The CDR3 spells CASSQGPGGDSYNSPLHF. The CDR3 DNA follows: TGTGCCAGCAGCCAAGGTCCGGGGGGCGACTCCTATAATTCACCCCTCCACTTT.

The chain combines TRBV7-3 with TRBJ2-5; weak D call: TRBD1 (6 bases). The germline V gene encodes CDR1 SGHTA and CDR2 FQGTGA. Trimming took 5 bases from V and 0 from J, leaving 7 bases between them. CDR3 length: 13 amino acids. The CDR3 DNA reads TGTGCCAGCAGCCGGGACAACCAAGAGACCCAGTACTTC. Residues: CASSRDNQETQYF.

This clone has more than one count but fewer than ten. The CDR3 DNA sequence: TGTGCCAGCAGTGGTGGACAGGGGGCCAATCAGCCCCAGCATTTT. It encodes CASSGGQGANQPQHF. V usage is TRBV25-1 and J usage is TRBJ1-5; TRBD1 matches 11 bases. This CDR3 comprises 15 residues. The V segment lost 4 bases and the J segment 3 bases; nucleotides outside the gene matches: 2. Germline V gene lookup returns CDR1 MGHDK and CDR2 SYGVNS.

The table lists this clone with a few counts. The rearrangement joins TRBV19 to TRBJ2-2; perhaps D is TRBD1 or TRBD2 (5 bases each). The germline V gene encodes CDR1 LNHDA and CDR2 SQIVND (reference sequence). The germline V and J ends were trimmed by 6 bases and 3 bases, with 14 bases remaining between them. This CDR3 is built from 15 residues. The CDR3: CASRTSGPHTGELFF. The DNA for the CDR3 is TGTGCCAGTAGGACTTCGGGACCTCACACCGGGGAGCTGTTTTTT. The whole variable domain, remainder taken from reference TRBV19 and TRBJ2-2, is DGGITQSPKYLFRKEGQNVTLSCEQNLNHDAMYWYRQDPGQGLRLIYYSQIVNDFQKGDIAEGYSVSREKKESFPLTVTSAQKNPTAFYLCASRTSGPHTGELFFGEGSRLTVL.

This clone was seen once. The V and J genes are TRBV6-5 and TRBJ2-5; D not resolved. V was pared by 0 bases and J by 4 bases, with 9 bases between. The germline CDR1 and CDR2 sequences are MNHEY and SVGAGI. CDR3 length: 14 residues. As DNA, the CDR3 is TGTGCCAGCAGTTACTCAACCGGGTCAGAGACCCAGTACTTC. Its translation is CASSYSTGSETQYF.

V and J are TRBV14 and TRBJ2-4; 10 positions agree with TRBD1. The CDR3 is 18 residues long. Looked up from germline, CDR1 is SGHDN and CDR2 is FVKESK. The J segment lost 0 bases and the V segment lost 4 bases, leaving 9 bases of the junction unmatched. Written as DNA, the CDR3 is TGTGCCAGCAGCCCCCAACCGGGACAGGGGATAGCCAAAAACATTCAGTACTTC. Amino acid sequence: CASSPQPGQGIAKNIQYF.

The CDR3 region has the DNA TGTGCCAGCTCACGGACCCAAGGCAGCTATAATGAAAAACTGTTTTTT. Protein sequence: CASSRTQGSYNEKLFF. This sequence joins TRBV18 and TRBJ1-4; no reliable D call. This CDR3 has 16 residues. Germline CDR1 reads KGHSH; CDR2 reads LQKENI. The ends were cut back, 4 bases at V and 4 bases at J, with 16 bases in the middle. Complete variable domain (other parts from reference TRBV18 and TRBJ1-4): NAGVMQNPRHLVRRRGQEARLRCSPMKGHSHVYWYRQLPEEGLKFMVYLQKENIIDESGMPKERFSAEFPKEGPSILRIQQVVRGDSAAYFCASSRTQGSYNEKLFFGSGTQLSVL.

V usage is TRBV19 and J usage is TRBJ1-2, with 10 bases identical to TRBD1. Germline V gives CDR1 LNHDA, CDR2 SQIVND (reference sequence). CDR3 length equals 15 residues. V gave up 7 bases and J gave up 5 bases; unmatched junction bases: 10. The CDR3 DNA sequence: TGTGCCAGTAACGACCGGGACAGGGGATCTTATGGCTACACCTTC. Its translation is CASNDRDRGSYGYTF. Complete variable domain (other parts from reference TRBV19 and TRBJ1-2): DGGITQSPKYLFRKEGQNVTLSCEQNLNHDAMYWYRQDPGQGLRLIYYSQIVNDFQKGDIAEGYSVSREKKESFPLTVTSAQKNPTAFYLCASNDRDRGSYGYTFGSGTRLTVV.

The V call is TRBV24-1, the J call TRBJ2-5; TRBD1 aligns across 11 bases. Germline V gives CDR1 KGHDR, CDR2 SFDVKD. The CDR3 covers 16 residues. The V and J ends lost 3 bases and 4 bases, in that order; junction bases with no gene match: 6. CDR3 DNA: TGTGCCACCAGTGATACCCGGGACAGGGGGTCAGAGACCCAGTACTTC. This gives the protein CATSDTRDRGSETQYF.

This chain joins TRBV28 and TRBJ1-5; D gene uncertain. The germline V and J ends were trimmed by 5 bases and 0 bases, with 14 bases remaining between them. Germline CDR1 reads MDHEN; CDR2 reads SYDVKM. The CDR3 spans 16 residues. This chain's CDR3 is CASSLRPAYSNQPQHF. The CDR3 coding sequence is TGTGCCAGCAGTCTCCGACCCGCGTATAGCAATCAGCCCCAGCATTTT.

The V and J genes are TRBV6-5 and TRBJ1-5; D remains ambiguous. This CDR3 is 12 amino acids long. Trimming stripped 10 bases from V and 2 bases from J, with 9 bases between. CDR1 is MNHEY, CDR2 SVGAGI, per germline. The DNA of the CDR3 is TGTGCCACGGCCCGCGGCAATCAGCCCCAGCATTTT. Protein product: CATARGNQPQHF.

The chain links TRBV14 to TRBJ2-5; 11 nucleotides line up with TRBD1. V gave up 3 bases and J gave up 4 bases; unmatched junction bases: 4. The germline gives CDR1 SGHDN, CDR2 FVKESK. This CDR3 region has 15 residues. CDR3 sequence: CASSQIGTGGETQYF. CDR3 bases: TGTGCCAGCAGCCAGATAGGGACAGGGGGAGAGACCCAGTACTTC.